This T cell receptor (beta chain) was recorded in a study of blood T cell repertoires in COVID-19. Study details: Spain, Italy and the United States supplied samples that represented acute and convalescent COVID-19. PBMCs, B-cell-depleted T cells, or T cells were the source of the cDNA or gDNA that made up the material.

Original processing notes: Reference gene primer amplification gave estimated nucleated cell counts. Measured with immunoSEQ multiplex PCR; TCRdb has only the in-frame clones, and not every one. Clonal size and the V and J genes are those of that table, whereas D and trimming came from the DNA. Here the sample spans tens of thousands of clones, about 82% being singletons. The sequenced sample consisted of peripheral blood. This receptor was obtained from a human donor in a cohort sampled during active COVID-19.

CDR3 sequence: CASSPVVDFSYEQYF. The DNA for the CDR3 is TGCGCCAGCAGCCCGGTCGTGGACTTCTCCTACGAGCAGTACTTC. The chain links TRBV5-1 to TRBJ2-7; perhaps TRBD2 as D (5 bases). Germline loops: CDR1 SGHRS, CDR2 YFSETQ. This CDR3 is built from 15 residues. Trimming removed 4 bases from V and 0 bases from J, with 14 bases in between.